Included here is one T cell receptor beta chain sequence, with context. Method: immunoSEQ multiplex PCR; TCRdb's copy keeps in-frame clones and lacks some. The data show around 250,000 clones, with 80% to 90% seen just once and about 1.9% held by the top ten. This entry comes from a study of blood T cell repertoires in COVID-19. In the study overall: T cells, B-cell-depleted T cells, or PBMCs supplied cDNA or gDNA.

The sequencing input was PBMCs or T cells enriched from blood (not recorded which). This clonotype originated in a woman aged 45-65 years who had recovered from COVID-19.

This CDR3 reads CASSLTGDYGYTF. The CDR3 DNA reads as TGTGCCAGCAGTTTGACAGGGGACTATGGCTACACCTTC. This sequence joins TRBV6-5 and TRBJ1-2, with 8 bases matching TRBD1. The ends lost 4 bases at V and 3 bases at J; junction bases unmatched: 1. CDR3 length equals 13 residues. Per the germline V gene, CDR1 is MNHEY and CDR2 is SVGAGI.